The rows below give T cell receptor beta chains drawn from one sample of a study of control samples from healthy donors and cancer patients. Libraries were prepared by immunoSEQ multiplex PCR; TCRdb keeps only in-frame clonotypes and omits some of them. The sample carries about 180,000 clones, around 90% recorded once. Specimen: blood. The receptor set was obtained from a man in his thirties or forties in good health. Both conserved end residues are part of each CDR3. The D gene is left open where the match is weak. A clone size is listed for some rows: how often the clone was seen (once, few, many), or a class if it is expanded.

TRBV28,.,TRBD1,TRBJ2-7,CASSPPGQVISYEQYF,TGTGCCAGCAGCCCACCGGGACAGGTTATCTCCTACGAGCAGTACTTC
TRBV5-1,.,.,TRBJ1-5,CASSLPAQDSNQPQHF,TGCGCCAGCAGCCTCCCCGCACAAGATAGCAATCAGCCCCAGCATTTT
TRBV18,.,.,TRBJ1-4,CASSPMRAGNEKLFF,TGTGCCAGCTCACCAATGAGGGCCGGTAATGAAAAACTGTTTTTT
TRBV27,.,TRBD1,TRBJ2-1,CASTPTPPRGLGEQFF,TGTGCCAGCACCCCTACCCCCCCCAGGGGGCTAGGGGAGCAGTTCTTC
TRBV27,.,.,TRBJ1-1,CASSYTVNTEAFF,TGTGCCAGCAGTTATACAGTCAACACTGAAGCTTTCTTT
TRBV19,.,TRBD1,TRBJ1-2,CASSRTGNGYTF,TGTGCCAGTAGTAGGACAGGAAATGGCTACACCTTC
TRBV19,.,.,TRBJ1-1,CASKVGRGNTEAFF,TGTGCCAGTAAAGTCGGCAGGGGAAACACTGAAGCTTTCTTT
TRBV29-1,once,.,TRBJ1-4,CSGVDWEEKLFF,TGCAGCGGCGTGGACTGGGAGGAAAAACTGTTTTTT
TRBV19,few,TRBD1,TRBJ1-5,CASSTSGGGYSNQPQHF,TGTGCCAGTAGTACGTCAGGGGGCGGTTATAGCAATCAGCCCCAGCATTTT
TRBV30,.,TRBD1,TRBJ1-3,CAWGDRVGNTIYF,TGTGCCTGGGGGGACAGGGTTGGAAACACCATATATTTT
TRBV10-2,.,.,TRBJ1-5,CASSESNRNQPQHF,TGCGCCAGCAGTGAGTCGAACAGAAATCAGCCCCAGCATTTT
TRBV5-1,.,.,TRBJ2-3,CASSDTDRDTQYF,TGCGCCAGCAGCGATACTGACCGAGATACGCAGTATTTT
TRBV9,.,.,TRBJ2-1,CASSVAGYNEQFF,TGTGCCAGCAGCGTAGCGGGGTACAATGAGCAGTTCTTC
TRBV27,.,TRBD1,TRBJ2-2,CASRMTGAYGELFF,TGTGCCAGCAGGATGACAGGGGCTTACGGGGAGCTGTTTTTT
TRBV7-6,.,TRBD2,TRBJ2-3,CASSPFAGGMSRDTQYF,TGTGCCAGCAGCCCCTTTGCGGGGGGAATGTCAAGAGATACGCAGTATTTT
TRBV30,.,TRBD2,TRBJ2-1,CAWNVESGRGVDEQFF,TGTGCCTGGAATGTAGAGAGCGGGAGGGGGGTTGATGAGCAGTTCTTC
TRBV2,.,.,TRBJ1-1,CAQGWGEGEGNTEAFF,TGTGCTCAAGGGTGGGGTGAGGGGGAAGGGAACACTGAAGCTTTCTTT
TRBV5-1,.,.,TRBJ2-2,CASSHRGAGQYGELFF,TGCGCCAGCAGCCACCGGGGCGCTGGCCAGTACGGGGAGCTGTTTTTT
TRBV19,.,.,TRBJ1-1,CASSHRGVVAFF,TGTGCCAGTAGCCATCGGGGAGTCGTGGCTTTCTTT
TRBV7-2,.,.,TRBJ2-5,CASSLAGAQGETQYF,TGTGCCAGCAGCTTAGCTGGGGCCCAGGGAGAGACCCAGTACTTC
TRBV5-8,.,.,TRBJ1-5,CASSLGGEGGNQPQHF,TGTGCCAGCAGCTTGGGGGGGGAGGGTGGCAATCAGCCCCAGCATTTT
TRBV3-1/TRBV3-2,.,TRBD2,TRBJ2-3,CASSPASGSRTDTQYF,TGTGCCAGCAGCCCCGCTAGCGGGAGCCGGACAGATACGCAGTATTTT
TRBV28,.,TRBD1,TRBJ2-4,CASRGQGKNIQYF,TGTGCCAGCAGGGGACAGGGGAAAAACATTCAGTACTTC
TRBV30,.,.,TRBJ2-3,CAWSIDYTQYF,TGTGCCTGGAGTATCGATTATACGCAGTATTTT
TRBV6-2/TRBV6-3,.,.,TRBJ1-1,CASSYTTANTEAFF,TGTGCCAGCAGTTACACGACGGCGAACACTGAAGCTTTCTTT
TRBV28,.,.,TRBJ2-3,CASSSLTDTQYF,TGTGCCAGCAGTTCTCTCACAGATACGCAGTATTTT
TRBV4-3,.,.,TRBJ1-2,CASSQDIPGTYGYTF,TGCGCCAGCAGCCAAGATATCCCAGGGACCTATGGCTACACCTTC
TRBV20-1,.,.,TRBJ1-1,CSASWYTEAFF,TGCAGTGCTAGTTGGTACACTGAAGCTTTCTTT
TRBV4-1,.,.,TRBJ2-7,CASSDLPRSSYEQYF,TGCGCCAGCAGTGACCTTCCTAGGAGCTCCTACGAGCAGTACTTC
TRBV28,.,.,TRBJ1-5,CASSRHRDNYSNQPQHF,TGTGCCAGCAGTAGACACCGGGACAACTATAGCAATCAGCCCCAGCATTTT
TRBV18,.,TRBD1,TRBJ2-7,CASSLGTGSYEQYF,TGTGCCAGCTCGCTCGGGACAGGGTCCTACGAGCAGTACTTC
TRBV9,few,TRBD1,TRBJ1-1,CASSGTGTGGTEAFF,TGTGCCAGCAGCGGCACCGGGACAGGGGGCACTGAAGCTTTCTTT
TRBV30,.,.,TRBJ2-5,CAWTTGDYLNQETQYF,TGTGCCTGGACCACAGGAGACTACCTAAACCAAGAGACCCAGTACTTC
TRBV19,.,TRBD1,TRBJ2-7,CASSIPGQPSEQYF,TGTGCCAGTAGTATCCCGGGACAGCCCTCCGAGCAGTACTTC
TRBV5-1,once,TRBD2,TRBJ2-7,CASQRDYEQYF,TGCGCCAGTCAGAGGGACTATGAGCAGTACTTC
TRBV6-5,.,.,TRBJ1-2,CASSYPLGADGYGYTF,TGTGCCAGCAGTTACCCCTTAGGGGCTGATGGATATGGCTACACCTTC
TRBV30,.,.,TRBJ1-2,CAWSAGGRMYGYTF,TGTGCCTGGAGTGCCGGGGGGAGGATGTATGGCTACACCTTC
TRBV6-5,.,TRBD2,TRBJ2-7,CASSTLAGAINEQYF,TGTGCCAGCAGCACCCTAGCGGGAGCGATCAACGAGCAGTACTTC
TRBV7-3,once,.,TRBJ2-5,CASSPPGQETQYF,TGTGCCAGCAGCCCCCCGGGCCAAGAGACCCAGTACTTC
TRBV3-1/TRBV3-2,.,.,TRBJ1-1,CASSPLTHTEAFF,TGTGCCAGCAGCCCTCTCACTCACACTGAAGCTTTCTTT
TRBV19,.,.,TRBJ1-1,CASSIWGLGTEAFF,TGTGCCAGTAGTATTTGGGGGCTGGGCACTGAAGCTTTCTTT
TRBV11-2,.,.,TRBJ1-1,CASSAYLGVMNTEAFF,TGTGCCAGCAGCGCCTACCTGGGGGTCATGAACACTGAAGCTTTCTTT
TRBV4-1,.,TRBD1,TRBJ1-6,CASSQGDSPPSPLHF,TGCGCCAGCAGCCAGGGGGACAGTCCCCCTTCACCCCTCCACTTT
TRBV6-1,.,TRBD2,TRBJ2-1,CASSDRLAGGRPYNEQFF,TGTGCCAGCAGTGATAGACTAGCGGGAGGTCGACCTTACAATGAGCAGTTCTTC
TRBV29-1,.,.,TRBJ2-5,CSVDVGSQETQYF,TGCAGCGTTGATGTGGGAAGTCAAGAGACCCAGTACTTC
TRBV6-5,.,.,TRBJ2-7,CASSYSIRGVEQYF,TGTGCCAGCAGTTACTCGATTAGGGGTGTCGAGCAGTACTTC
TRBV4-1,.,TRBD1,TRBJ1-6,CASSQQWTGYNSPLHF,TGCGCCAGCAGCCAACAATGGACAGGCTATAATTCACCCCTCCACTTT
TRBV14,.,TRBD2,TRBJ2-1,CASSPWTSGGNEQFF,TGTGCCAGCAGCCCATGGACTAGCGGGGGCAATGAGCAGTTCTTC
TRBV5-1,.,TRBD1,TRBJ1-6,CASSSSQGPNSPLHF,TGCGCCAGCAGCTCCTCACAGGGGCCCAATTCACCCCTCCACTTT
TRBV10-1,.,TRBD1,TRBJ1-1,CASRRDRNTEAFF,TGCGCCAGCAGACGGGACAGAAACACTGAAGCTTTCTTT
TRBV7-8,.,.,TRBJ2-7,CASSLDLPPRYEQYF,TGTGCCAGCAGCTTAGATCTGCCTCCGCGATACGAGCAGTACTTC